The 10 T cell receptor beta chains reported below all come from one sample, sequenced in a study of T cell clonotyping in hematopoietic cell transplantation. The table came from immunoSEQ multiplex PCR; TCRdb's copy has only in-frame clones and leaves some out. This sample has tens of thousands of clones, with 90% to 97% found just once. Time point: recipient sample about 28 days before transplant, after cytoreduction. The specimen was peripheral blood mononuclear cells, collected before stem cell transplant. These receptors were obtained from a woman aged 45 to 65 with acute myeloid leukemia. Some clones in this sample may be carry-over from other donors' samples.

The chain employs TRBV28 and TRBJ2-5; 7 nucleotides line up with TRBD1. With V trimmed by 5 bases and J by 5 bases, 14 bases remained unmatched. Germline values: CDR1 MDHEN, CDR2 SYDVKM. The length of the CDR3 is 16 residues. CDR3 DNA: TGTGCCAGCAGTACCCGACTCTACAGGGGAGTGGAGACCCAGTACTTC. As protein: CASSTRLYRGVETQYF.

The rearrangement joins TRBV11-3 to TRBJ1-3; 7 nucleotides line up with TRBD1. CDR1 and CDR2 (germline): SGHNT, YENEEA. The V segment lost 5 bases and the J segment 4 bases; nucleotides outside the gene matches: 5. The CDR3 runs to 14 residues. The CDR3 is CASSRQGSGNTIYF. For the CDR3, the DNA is TGTGCCAGCAGCCGACAGGGATCGGGAAACACCATATATTTT.

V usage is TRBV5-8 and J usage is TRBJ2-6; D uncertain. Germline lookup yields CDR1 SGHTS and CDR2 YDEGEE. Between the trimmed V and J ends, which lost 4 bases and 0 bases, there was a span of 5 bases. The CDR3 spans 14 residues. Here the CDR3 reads CASSRSSGANVLTF. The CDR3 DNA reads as TGTGCCAGCAGCCGGAGCTCTGGGGCCAACGTCCTGACTTTC. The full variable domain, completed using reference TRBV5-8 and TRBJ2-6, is EAGVTQSPTHLIKTRGQQATLRCSPISGHTSVYWYQQALGLGLQFLLWYDEGEERNRGNFPPRFSGRQFPNYSSELNVNALELEDSALYLCASSRSSGANVLTFGAGSRLTVL.

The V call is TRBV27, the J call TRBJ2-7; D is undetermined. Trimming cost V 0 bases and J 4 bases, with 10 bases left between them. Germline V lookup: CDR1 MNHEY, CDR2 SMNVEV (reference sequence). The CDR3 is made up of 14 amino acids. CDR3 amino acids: CASSLSTPLYEQYF. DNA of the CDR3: TGTGCCAGCAGTTTATCCACACCCCTTTACGAGCAGTACTTC.

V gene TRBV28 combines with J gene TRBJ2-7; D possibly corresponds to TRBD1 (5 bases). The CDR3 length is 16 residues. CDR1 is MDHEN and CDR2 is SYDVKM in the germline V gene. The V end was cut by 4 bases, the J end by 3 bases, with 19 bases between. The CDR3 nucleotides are TGTGCCAGCAGTTGGACACGGCAACTGGGAAGCTACGAGCAGTACTTC. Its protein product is CASSWTRQLGSYEQYF.

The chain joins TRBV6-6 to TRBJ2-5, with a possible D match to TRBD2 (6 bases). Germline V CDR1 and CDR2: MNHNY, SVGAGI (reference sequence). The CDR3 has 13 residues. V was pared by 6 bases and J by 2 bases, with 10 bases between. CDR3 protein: CASRSTSQETQYF. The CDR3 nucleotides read TGTGCCAGCAGGTCGACTAGTCAAGAGACCCAGTACTTC.

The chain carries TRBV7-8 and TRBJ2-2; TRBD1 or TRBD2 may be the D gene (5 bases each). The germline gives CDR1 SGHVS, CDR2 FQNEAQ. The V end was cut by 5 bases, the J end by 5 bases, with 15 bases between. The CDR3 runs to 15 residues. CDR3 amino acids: CASSPQTGGTGELFF. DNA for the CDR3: TGTGCCAGCAGCCCACAGACTGGGGGTACCGGGGAGCTGTTTTTT.

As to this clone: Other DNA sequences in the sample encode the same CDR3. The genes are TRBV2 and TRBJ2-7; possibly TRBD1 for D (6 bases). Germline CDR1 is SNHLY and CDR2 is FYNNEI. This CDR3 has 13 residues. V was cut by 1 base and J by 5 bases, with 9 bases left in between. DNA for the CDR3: TGTGCCAGCAGTGAAGACAGGGCCCACGAGCAGTACTTC. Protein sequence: CASSEDRAHEQYF.

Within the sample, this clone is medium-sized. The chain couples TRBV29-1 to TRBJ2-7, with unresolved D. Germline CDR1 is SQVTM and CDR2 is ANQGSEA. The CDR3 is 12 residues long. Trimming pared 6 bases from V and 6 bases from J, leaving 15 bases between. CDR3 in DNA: TGCAGCGTAGGAAGAAATGGGCGCGAGCAGTACTTC. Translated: CSVGRNGREQYF.

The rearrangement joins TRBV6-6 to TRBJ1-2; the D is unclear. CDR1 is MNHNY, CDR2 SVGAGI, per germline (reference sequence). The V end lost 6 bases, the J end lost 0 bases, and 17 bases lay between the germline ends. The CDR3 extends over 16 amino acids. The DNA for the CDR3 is TGTGCCAGCAGCCAAATCCAGGCCCCGACTAACTATGGCTACACCTTC. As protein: CASSQIQAPTNYGYTF.